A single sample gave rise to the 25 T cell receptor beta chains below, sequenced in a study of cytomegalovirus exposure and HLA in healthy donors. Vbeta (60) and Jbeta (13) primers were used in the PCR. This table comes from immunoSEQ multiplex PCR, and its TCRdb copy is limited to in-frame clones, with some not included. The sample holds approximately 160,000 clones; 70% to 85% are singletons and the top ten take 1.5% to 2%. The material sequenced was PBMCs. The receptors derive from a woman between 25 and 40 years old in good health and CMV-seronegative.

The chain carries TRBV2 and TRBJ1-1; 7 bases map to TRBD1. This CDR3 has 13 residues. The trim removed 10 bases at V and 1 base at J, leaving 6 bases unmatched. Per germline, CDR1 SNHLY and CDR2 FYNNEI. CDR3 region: CATGTERNTEAFF. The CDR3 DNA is TGTGCCACCGGGACAGAGAGGAACACTGAAGCTTTCTTT.

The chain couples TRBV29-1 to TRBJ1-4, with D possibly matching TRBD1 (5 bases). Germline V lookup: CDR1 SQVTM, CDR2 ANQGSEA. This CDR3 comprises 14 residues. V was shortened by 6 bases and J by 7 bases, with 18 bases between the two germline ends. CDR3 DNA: TGCAGCGTGGGTGGGTTCAGGGCTGGTGAAAAACTGTTTTTT. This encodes CSVGGFRAGEKLFF.

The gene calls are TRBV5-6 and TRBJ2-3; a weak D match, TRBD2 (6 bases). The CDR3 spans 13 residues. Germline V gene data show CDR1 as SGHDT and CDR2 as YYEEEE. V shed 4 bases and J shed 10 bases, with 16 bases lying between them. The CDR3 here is CASSPNRLEPQYF. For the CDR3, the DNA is TGTGCCAGCAGCCCGAATAGACTAGAGCCGCAGTATTTT.

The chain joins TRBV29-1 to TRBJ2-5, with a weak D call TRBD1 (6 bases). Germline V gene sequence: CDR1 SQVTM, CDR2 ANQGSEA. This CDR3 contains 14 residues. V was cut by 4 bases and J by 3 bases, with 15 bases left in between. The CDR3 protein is CSVGQVARKETQYF. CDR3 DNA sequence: TGCAGCGTTGGACAGGTAGCGCGCAAAGAGACCCAGTACTTC.

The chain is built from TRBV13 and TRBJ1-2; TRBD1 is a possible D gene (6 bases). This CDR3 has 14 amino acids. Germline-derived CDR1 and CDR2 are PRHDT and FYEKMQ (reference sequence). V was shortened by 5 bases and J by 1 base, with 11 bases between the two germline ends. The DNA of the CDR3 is TGTGCCAGCAGCCTCGGACAGTTTAACTATGGCTACACCTTC. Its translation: CASSLGQFNYGYTF.

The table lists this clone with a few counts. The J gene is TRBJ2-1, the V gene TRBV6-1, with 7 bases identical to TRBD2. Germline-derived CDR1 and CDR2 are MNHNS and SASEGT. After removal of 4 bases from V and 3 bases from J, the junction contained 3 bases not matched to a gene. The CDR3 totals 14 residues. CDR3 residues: CASSGRDYYNEQFF. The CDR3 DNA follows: TGTGCCAGCAGTGGCCGGGACTACTACAATGAGCAGTTCTTC.

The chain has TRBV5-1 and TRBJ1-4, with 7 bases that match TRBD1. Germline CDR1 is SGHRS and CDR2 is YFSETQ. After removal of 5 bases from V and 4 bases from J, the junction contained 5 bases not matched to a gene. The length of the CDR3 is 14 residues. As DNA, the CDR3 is TGCGCCAGCAGAGATACAGGGGATAATGAAAAACTGTTTTTT. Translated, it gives CASRDTGDNEKLFF.

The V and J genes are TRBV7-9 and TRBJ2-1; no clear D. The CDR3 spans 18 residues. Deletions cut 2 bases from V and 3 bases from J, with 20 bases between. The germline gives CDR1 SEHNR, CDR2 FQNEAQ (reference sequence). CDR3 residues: CASSLRPSVLEFYNEQFF. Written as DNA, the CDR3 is TGTGCCAGCAGCTTACGGCCCTCGGTTCTAGAATTCTACAATGAGCAGTTCTTC. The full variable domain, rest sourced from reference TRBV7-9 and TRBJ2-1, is DTGVSQNPRHKITKRGQNVTFRCDPISEHNRLYWYRQTLGQGPEFLTYFQNEAQLEKSRLLSDRFSAERPKGSFSTLEIQRTEQGDSAMYLCASSLRPSVLEFYNEQFFGPGTRLTVL.

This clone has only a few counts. CDR3 DNA: TGCAGCGTTGAAGTCCCCCGTGGGACAGGGTGGCTCCGGAATGGCTACACCTTC. Translation gives CSVEVPRGTGWLRNGYTF. The J gene is TRBJ1-2, the V gene TRBV29-1; 9 bases map to TRBD1. CDR3 length: 18 amino acids. Unmatched junction bases numbered 18, after V lost 1 base and J lost 6 bases. CDR1 and CDR2 (germline): SQVTM, ANQGSEA.

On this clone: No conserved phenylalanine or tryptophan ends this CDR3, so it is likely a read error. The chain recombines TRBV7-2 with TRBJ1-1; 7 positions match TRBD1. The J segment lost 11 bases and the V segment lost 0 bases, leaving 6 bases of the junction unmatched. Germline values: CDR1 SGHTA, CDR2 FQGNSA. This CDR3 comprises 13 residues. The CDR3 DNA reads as TGTGCCAGCAGCTTAGCCTGGGGACAGTCCGCTTTCCTT. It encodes CASSLAWGQSAFL.

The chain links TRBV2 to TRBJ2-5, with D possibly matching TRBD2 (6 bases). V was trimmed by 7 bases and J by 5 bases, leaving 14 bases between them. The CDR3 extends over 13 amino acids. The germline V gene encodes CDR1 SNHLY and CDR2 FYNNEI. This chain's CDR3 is CASTATSWETQYF. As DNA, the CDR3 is TGTGCCAGCACGGCGACTAGTTGGGAGACCCAGTACTTC.

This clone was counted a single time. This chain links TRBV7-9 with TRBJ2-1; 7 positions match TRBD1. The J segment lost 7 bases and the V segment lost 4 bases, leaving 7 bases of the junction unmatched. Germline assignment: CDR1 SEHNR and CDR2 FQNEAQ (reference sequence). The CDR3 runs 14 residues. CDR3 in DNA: TGTGCCAGCAGCTCCCCGGGACAGCCTAATGAGCAGTTCTTC. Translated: CASSSPGQPNEQFF.

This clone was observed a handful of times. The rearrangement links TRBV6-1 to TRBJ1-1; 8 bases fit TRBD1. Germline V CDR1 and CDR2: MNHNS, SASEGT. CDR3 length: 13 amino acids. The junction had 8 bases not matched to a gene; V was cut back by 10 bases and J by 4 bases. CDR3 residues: CAIRAGGLTEAFF. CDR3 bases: TGTGCCATCCGGGCAGGGGGCCTCACTGAAGCTTTCTTT.

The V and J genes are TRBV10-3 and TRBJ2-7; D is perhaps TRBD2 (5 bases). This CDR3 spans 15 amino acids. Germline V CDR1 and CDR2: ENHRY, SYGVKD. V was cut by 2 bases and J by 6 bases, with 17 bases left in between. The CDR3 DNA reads TGTGCCATCAGTGAGGCCGAATCAGGACGGGGCGAGCAGTACTTC. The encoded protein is CAISEAESGRGEQYF.

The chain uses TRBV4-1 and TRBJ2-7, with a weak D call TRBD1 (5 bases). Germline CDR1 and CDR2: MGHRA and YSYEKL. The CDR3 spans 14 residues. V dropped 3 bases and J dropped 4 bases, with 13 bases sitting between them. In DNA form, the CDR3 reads TGCGCCAGCAGCCACGAAGGGGCGTCGTACGAGCAGTACTTC. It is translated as CASSHEGASYEQYF.

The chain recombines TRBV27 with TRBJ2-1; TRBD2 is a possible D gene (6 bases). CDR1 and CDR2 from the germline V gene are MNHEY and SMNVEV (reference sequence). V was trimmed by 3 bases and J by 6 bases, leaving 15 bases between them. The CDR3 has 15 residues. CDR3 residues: CASSFTRSGGNEQFF. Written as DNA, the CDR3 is TGTGCCAGCAGTTTTACCAGATCCGGGGGCAATGAGCAGTTCTTC.

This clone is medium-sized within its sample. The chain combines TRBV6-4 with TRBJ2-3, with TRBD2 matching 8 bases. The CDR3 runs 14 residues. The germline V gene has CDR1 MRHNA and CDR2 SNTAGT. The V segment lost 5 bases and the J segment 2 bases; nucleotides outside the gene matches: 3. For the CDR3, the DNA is TGTGCCAGCAGTCCGGGACTAGACACAGATACGCAGTATTTT. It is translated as CASSPGLDTDTQYF.

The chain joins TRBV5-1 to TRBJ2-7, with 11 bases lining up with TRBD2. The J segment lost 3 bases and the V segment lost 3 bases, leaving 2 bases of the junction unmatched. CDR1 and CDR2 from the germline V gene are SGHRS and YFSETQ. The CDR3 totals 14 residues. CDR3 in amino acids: CASSSGTSGYEQYF. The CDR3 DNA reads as TGCGCCAGCAGCTCCGGGACTAGCGGCTACGAGCAGTACTTC.

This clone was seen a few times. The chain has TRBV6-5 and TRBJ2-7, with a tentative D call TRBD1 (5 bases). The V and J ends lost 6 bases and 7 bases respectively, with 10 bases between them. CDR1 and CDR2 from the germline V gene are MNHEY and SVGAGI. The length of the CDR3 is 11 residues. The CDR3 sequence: CASRRDREQYF. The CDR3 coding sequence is TGTGCCAGCAGACGTGACAGAGAGCAGTACTTC.

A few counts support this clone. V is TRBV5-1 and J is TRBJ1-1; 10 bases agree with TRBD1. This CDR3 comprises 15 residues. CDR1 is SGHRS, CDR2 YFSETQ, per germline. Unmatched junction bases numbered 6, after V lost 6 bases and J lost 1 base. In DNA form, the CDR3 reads TGCGCCAGCACGACAGGGGGCATTGGGAACACTGAAGCTTTCTTT. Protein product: CASTTGGIGNTEAFF.

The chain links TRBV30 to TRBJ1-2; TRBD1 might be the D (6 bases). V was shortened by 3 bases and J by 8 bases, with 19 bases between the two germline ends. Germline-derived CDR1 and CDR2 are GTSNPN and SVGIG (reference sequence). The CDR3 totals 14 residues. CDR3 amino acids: CAWRLQGLSSGYTF. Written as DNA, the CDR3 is TGTGCCTGGAGATTGCAGGGGTTGTCAAGCGGCTACACCTTC.

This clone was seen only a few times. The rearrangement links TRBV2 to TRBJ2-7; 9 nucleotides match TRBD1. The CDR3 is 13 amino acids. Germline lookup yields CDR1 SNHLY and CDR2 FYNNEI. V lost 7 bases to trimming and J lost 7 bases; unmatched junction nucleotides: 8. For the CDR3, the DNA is TGTGCCAGCACCTTGGAGGGACAGGGAGAGCAGTACTTC. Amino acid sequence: CASTLEGQGEQYF. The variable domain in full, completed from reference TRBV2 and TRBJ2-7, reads EPEVTQTPSHQVTQMGQEVILRCVPISNHLYFYWYRQILGQKVEFLVSFYNNEISEKSEIFDDQFSVERPDGSNFTLKIRSTKLEDSAMYFCASTLEGQGEQYFGPGTRLTVT.

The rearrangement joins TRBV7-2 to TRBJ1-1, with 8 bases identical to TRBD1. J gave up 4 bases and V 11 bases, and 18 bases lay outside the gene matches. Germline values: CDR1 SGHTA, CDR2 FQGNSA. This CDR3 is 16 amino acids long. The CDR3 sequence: CASARDRGLFVTEAFF. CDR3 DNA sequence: TGTGCCTCTGCCCGCGACAGGGGACTTTTTGTCACTGAAGCTTTCTTT. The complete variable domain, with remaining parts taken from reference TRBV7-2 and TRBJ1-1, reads GAGVSQSPSNKVTEKGKDVELRCDPISGHTALYWYRQSLGQGLEFLIYFQGNSAPDKSGLPSDRFSAERTGGSVSTLTIQRTQQEDSAVYLCASARDRGLFVTEAFFGQGTRLTVV.

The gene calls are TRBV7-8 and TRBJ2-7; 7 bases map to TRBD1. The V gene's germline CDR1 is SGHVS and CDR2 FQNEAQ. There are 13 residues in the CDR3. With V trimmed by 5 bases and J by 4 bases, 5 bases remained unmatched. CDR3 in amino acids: CASSPGQIYEQYF. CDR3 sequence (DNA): TGTGCCAGCAGCCCGGGACAGATTTACGAGCAGTACTTC.

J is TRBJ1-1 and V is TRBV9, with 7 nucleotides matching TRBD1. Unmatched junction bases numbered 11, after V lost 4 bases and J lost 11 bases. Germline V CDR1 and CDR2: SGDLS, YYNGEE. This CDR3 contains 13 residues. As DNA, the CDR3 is TGTGCCAGCAGCACATTGGGGCAGGGGGACGCTTTCTTT. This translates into CASSTLGQGDAFF.